This T cell receptor (beta chain) was obtained from a study of blood T cell repertoires in COVID-19. About the research overall: Sites in the United States, Italy and Spain provided acute and convalescent COVID-19 samples. PBMCs, B-cell-depleted T cells, or T cells provided the cDNA or gDNA that made up the material.

TCRdb's table, derived via immunoSEQ multiplex PCR, lists solely in-frame clones and lacks some. The sample has some 87,000 clones, about 84% seen once. The germline V gene encodes CDR1 MNHEY and CDR2 SVGEGT. The germline V and J ends were trimmed by 0 bases and 4 bases, with 7 bases remaining between them. This CDR3 comprises 15 residues. This clone has a single count. The gene calls are TRBV6-2 or TRBV6-3 and TRBJ1-6; D is unclear. The specimen sequenced was peripheral blood. The origin of this receptor is an elderly man with active or convalescent COVID-19. The CDR3 DNA is TGTGCCAGCAGTTACTCTGGGCCTTATAATTCACCCCTCCACTTT. It codes for CASSYSGPYNSPLHF.